The rows below give T cell receptor beta chains drawn from one sample of a study of molecular identifiers for immune sequencing clone quantification. A single record per CDR3 protein comes from TCRdb applying MiXCR to the PCR reads. The sample consists of some 680,000 distinct CDR3 sequences, 25% of them appearing once. Sequenced: naive CD8+ T cells from blood, with Jurkat cell RNA spiked in. The receptors shown here come from a human donor in good health. Some libraries in this study had Jurkat cell RNA spiked in. The conserved cysteine and the conserved F or W are not part of the CDR3 here.

J gene,V gene,CDR3 protein
TRBJ2-6,TRBV6-5,ASSYFVGTAHSGANVLT
TRBJ2-3,TRBV9,ASSVGYSPGDTQY
TRBJ2-1,TRBV7-2,ASSQLAGSVYNEQF
TRBJ1-1,TRBV28,ASSWDRPNTEAF
TRBJ2-7,TRBV4-3,AGSQDTTTAYYEQY
TRBJ2-3,TRBV19,ASRPGGTDTQY
TRBJ2-1,TRBV19,ASRGAGADEQF
TRBJ2-3,TRBV9,ASSVARSGVDTQY
TRBJ2-1,TRBV12-3/TRBV12-4,ASSYTRSGEQF
TRBJ2-6,TRBV9,ASSVRDRSSGANVLT
TRBJ2-2,TRBV2,ATRDRANTGELF
TRBJ2-3,TRBV13,ASSPPSGGAVDTQY
TRBJ2-1,TRBV24-1,ATSEAPSGGYNEQF
TRBJ1-1,TRBV12-3/TRBV12-4,ASRPWTANTEAF